This T cell receptor beta chain was recovered during a study of blood T cell repertoires in COVID-19 (dated by TCRdb to the early 2020s). Study-wide context: Samples from collaborators originated in the United States, Italy and Spain and spanned both the acute and convalescent phases of COVID-19. A freely available public database, intended as a resource for researchers studying the immune response to SARS-CoV-2, is where the repertoires were released. The samples were drawn from the first 160 participants of the ongoing ImmuneRACE study and from 1,254 subjects provided by 6 global collaborators. The prospective study material was composed of cDNA or gDNA derived from T cells, B-cell-depleted T cells, or PBMCs. A de-identified subject ID, COVID-19 status, age in years and sex were almost always included in the sample metadata. Subjects who had been exposed to COVID-19, were actively infected with it, or had recovered from it provided the deeply sampled blood TCRbeta repertoires that made up the dataset. HLA class I and class II types, where available, came from metadata supplied by the sample provider rather than from assay-based typing.

At one collaborating source in Seattle, patients were enrolled during active infection and were followed longitudinally through the course of disease. Whole blood was collected in K2EDTA tubes by collaborating institutions according to the institutions' own protocols. Collaborator samples were shipped for TCRbeta analysis as frozen whole blood, isolated PBMCs, or DNA extracted from either sample type. This clone was recorded a few times. Its antigen is not yet known. No per-base quality is available; no much larger clone lies one base away. For this chain, trimming is 1 base at the V end and 0 bases at the J end, and the number of junction bases without a gene match is 9. The germline V gene encodes CDR1 SGHTA and CDR2 FQGNSA. From cysteine to phenylalanine, the CDR3 is 19 amino acids long. Only CDR3 DNA is held: 57 bases, read in frame from base 1. Points the paper makes about the study in general: How much clinical and demographic metadata was included differed by source and by participant, and the metadata was provided uncurated.

TCRbeta CDR3 regions were amplified from genomic DNA using the immunoSEQ Assay, a bias-controlled multiplex PCR. On the authors' methods: The number of nucleated cells in each sample was estimated from the amplification of reference gene primers within the assay. To quantify the absolute abundance of each unique TCRbeta CDR3 rearrangement, sequence reads were collapsed and filtered. For each sample, productive Simpson clonality was calculated as the square root of Simpson's diversity index over productive rearrangements. The clones in this table, taken by TCRdb from immuneACCESS, are in-frame only. Not every clone is retained; where verified, under half of the shortfall comes from an unresolved V gene, and the cause of the rest is unknown. That table supplies the V and J calls and clone size; D and trimming were determined from the DNA. The sample table records roughly 160,000 clones; about 85% of these occur just once. The top ten clonotypes cover approximately 8.1% of the sample.

Rearrangement joined TRBV7-2 to TRBJ2-1, with 10 bases matching TRBD2. The TCR comes from a woman older than 75 with COVID-19, enrolled during active disease. What was sequenced was peripheral blood. Here the CDR3 is given as CASSLVGTSEASSYNEQFF. Read as DNA, the sequence is TGTGCCAGCAGCTTAGTGGGGACTAGCGAAGCCAGCTCCTACAATGAGCAGTTCTTC.